Listed below are T cell receptor beta chains from one sample, sequenced in a study of blood T cell repertoires in COVID-19. The assay was immunoSEQ multiplex PCR, and TCRdb's table has in-frame clones only and misses some. The sample holds approximately 100,000 clones, roughly 83% seen once. Sequenced input: peripheral blood. The source is a woman aged 80 or older with active or convalescent COVID-19. CDR3s include the opening cysteine and the closing phenylalanine or tryptophan. The order of the fields is V gene, J gene, clone size, CDR3 protein. Only some rows state a clone size, as once, few, many or a class for expanded clones.

v_call: TRBV9
j_call: TRBJ2-5
clone_size: NA
cdr3_aa: CASSAPGLAGAGETQYF

v_call: TRBV6-1
j_call: TRBJ1-6
clone_size: many
cdr3_aa: CASSGQGLRSSYNSPLHF

v_call: TRBV6-5
j_call: TRBJ1-2
clone_size: NA
cdr3_aa: CASTGDRGYTF

v_call: TRBV6-5
j_call: TRBJ2-7
clone_size: NA
cdr3_aa: CASTSGGGYEQYF

v_call: TRBV7-9
j_call: TRBJ1-1
clone_size: few
cdr3_aa: CASSLDRGGTEAFF

v_call: TRBV24-1
j_call: TRBJ2-3
clone_size: NA
cdr3_aa: CATSDFGGPSTDTQYF

v_call: TRBV7-7
j_call: TRBJ2-7
clone_size: NA
cdr3_aa: CASSWGQGSEQYF

v_call: TRBV6-5
j_call: TRBJ1-1
clone_size: NA
cdr3_aa: CASSYRQGNTEAFF

v_call: TRBV10-3
j_call: TRBJ1-5
clone_size: few
cdr3_aa: CAISPTGINNQPQHF

v_call: TRBV28
j_call: TRBJ1-1
clone_size: NA
cdr3_aa: CASSRGYTEAFF

v_call: TRBV7-9
j_call: TRBJ2-1
clone_size: NA
cdr3_aa: CASSPQGDNNEQFF

v_call: TRBV28
j_call: TRBJ2-1
clone_size: NA
cdr3_aa: CASPRGRVGYNEQFF

v_call: TRBV19
j_call: TRBJ2-6
clone_size: once
cdr3_aa: CATKGLAGVGANVLTF

v_call: TRBV28
j_call: TRBJ1-4
clone_size: NA
cdr3_aa: CASSSQQAPNEKLFF

v_call: TRBV7-2
j_call: TRBJ2-3
clone_size: NA
cdr3_aa: CASSQLTSAGTQYF

v_call: TRBV23-1
j_call: TRBJ2-5
clone_size: NA
cdr3_aa: CASSQGTSEETQYF

v_call: TRBV7-2
j_call: TRBJ1-3
clone_size: NA
cdr3_aa: CASSLSGAGNTIYF

v_call: TRBV5-4
j_call: TRBJ2-7
clone_size: NA
cdr3_aa: CASSLTGVYEQYF

v_call: TRBV6-6
j_call: TRBJ2-5
clone_size: NA
cdr3_aa: CASSYGGQETQYF

v_call: TRBV27
j_call: TRBJ1-5
clone_size: NA
cdr3_aa: CASSLRYSNQPQHF

v_call: TRBV5-1
j_call: TRBJ1-6
clone_size: NA
cdr3_aa: CASSPGQEGGSPLHF

v_call: TRBV7-9
j_call: TRBJ2-7
clone_size: NA
cdr3_aa: CASSLGTWYEQYF

v_call: TRBV7-3
j_call: TRBJ2-1
clone_size: NA
cdr3_aa: CASSLTGQGAYEQFF

v_call: TRBV6-5
j_call: TRBJ2-7
clone_size: few
cdr3_aa: CASSYRDRGYEQYF

v_call: TRBV10-3
j_call: TRBJ2-7
clone_size: NA
cdr3_aa: CAISGPPTQGSILLGEQYF

v_call: TRBV28
j_call: TRBJ2-2
clone_size: few
cdr3_aa: CASRFPIGQGLTGELFF

v_call: TRBV12-3/TRBV12-4
j_call: TRBJ1-5
clone_size: few
cdr3_aa: CASSSDRGGPQHF

v_call: TRBV30
j_call: TRBJ1-6
clone_size: NA
cdr3_aa: CAWNLGQGNSPLHF

v_call: TRBV6-5
j_call: TRBJ2-2
clone_size: NA
cdr3_aa: CASSSLQGSVGELFF

v_call: TRBV5-4
j_call: TRBJ1-4
clone_size: few
cdr3_aa: CASSFSKAGNEKLFF

v_call: TRBV28
j_call: TRBJ1-4
clone_size: NA
cdr3_aa: CASRPNLPTNEKLFF

v_call: TRBV2
j_call: TRBJ2-5
clone_size: NA
cdr3_aa: CASSRGETQYF

v_call: TRBV5-1
j_call: TRBJ2-5
clone_size: NA
cdr3_aa: CASSVGGAGKAETQYF

v_call: TRBV25-1
j_call: TRBJ2-3
clone_size: NA
cdr3_aa: CASLPNERVADTQYF

v_call: TRBV2
j_call: TRBJ2-1
clone_size: NA
cdr3_aa: CASSEFRTGGYNEQFF

v_call: TRBV6-2/TRBV6-3
j_call: TRBJ1-2
clone_size: NA
cdr3_aa: CASSQRRTNYGYTF

v_call: TRBV7-2
j_call: TRBJ1-6
clone_size: NA
cdr3_aa: CASSSIPESPLHF

v_call: TRBV5-1
j_call: TRBJ2-7
clone_size: NA
cdr3_aa: CASSLGGSLVQYF

v_call: TRBV30
j_call: TRBJ1-3
clone_size: NA
cdr3_aa: CAWSLWDRGNTIYF

v_call: TRBV2
j_call: TRBJ1-5
clone_size: NA
cdr3_aa: CASRDSGGYQPQHF

v_call: TRBV2
j_call: TRBJ2-3
clone_size: few
cdr3_aa: CASLQGVFPDTQYF

v_call: TRBV3-1/TRBV3-2
j_call: TRBJ2-6
clone_size: NA
cdr3_aa: CASSPFSGANVLTF

v_call: TRBV6-5
j_call: TRBJ1-5
clone_size: NA
cdr3_aa: CASSRQGGNQPQHF

v_call: TRBV7-9
j_call: TRBJ1-1
clone_size: NA
cdr3_aa: CASRRDSLGTEAFF

v_call: TRBV28
j_call: TRBJ1-2
clone_size: NA
cdr3_aa: CASSLEDRSGYTF

v_call: TRBV7-2
j_call: TRBJ2-2
clone_size: few
cdr3_aa: CASSQGWSGELFF

v_call: TRBV27
j_call: TRBJ1-1
clone_size: once
cdr3_aa: CASSWDRVTEAFF

v_call: TRBV19
j_call: TRBJ2-7
clone_size: many
cdr3_aa: CASSGRASATYEQYF

v_call: TRBV28
j_call: TRBJ2-7
clone_size: NA
cdr3_aa: CASSFRVFGVYEQYF

v_call: TRBV5-6
j_call: TRBJ1-4
clone_size: NA
cdr3_aa: CASSLVSVPNEKLFF

v_call: TRBV2
j_call: TRBJ1-1
clone_size: NA
cdr3_aa: CASGQGFTEAFF

v_call: TRBV5-1
j_call: TRBJ1-4
clone_size: NA
cdr3_aa: CASSLTTGRDELFF

v_call: TRBV6-5
j_call: TRBJ2-7
clone_size: NA
cdr3_aa: CASIRNTGGLDEQYF

v_call: TRBV24-1
j_call: TRBJ2-7
clone_size: NA
cdr3_aa: CATSDGGTGSYEQYF

v_call: TRBV9
j_call: TRBJ2-1
clone_size: NA
cdr3_aa: CASSVAGGLYNEQFF

v_call: TRBV6-2/TRBV6-3
j_call: TRBJ1-5
clone_size: NA
cdr3_aa: CASSLGDRRDQPQHF

v_call: TRBV25-1
j_call: TRBJ1-1
clone_size: NA
cdr3_aa: CASKDRSNTEAFF

v_call: TRBV9
j_call: TRBJ1-1
clone_size: once
cdr3_aa: CASSVGGRMNTEAFF

v_call: TRBV3-1/TRBV3-2
j_call: TRBJ1-2
clone_size: NA
cdr3_aa: CASSQEGLGYTF

v_call: TRBV3-1/TRBV3-2
j_call: TRBJ1-4
clone_size: many
cdr3_aa: CASSRTAAQHEKLFF